Shown below are 12 T cell receptor beta chains from a single sample sequenced in a study of T cell responses to AZD1222 COVID-19 vaccine. Produced via immunoSEQ multiplex PCR; TCRdb's table is partial and in-frame only. The top ten clones hold under 9.5% of a sample with 140,000 to 150,000 clones, 70% to 90% of them seen once. The material was peripheral blood, obtained on day 0 of AZD1222 vaccination. The receptors here all came from an adult in good health.

The V call is TRBV7-8, the J call TRBJ1-2, with D possibly matching TRBD1 (5 bases). This CDR3 has 15 amino acids. CDR1 and CDR2 (germline): SGHVS, FQNEAQ. V was clipped by 3 bases and J by 7 bases, with 18 bases between them. CDR3 in amino acids: CASSFRQRTEGGYTF. CDR3 DNA sequence: TGTGCCAGCAGCTTCCGACAGCGCACAGAAGGTGGCTACACCTTC.

This clone was seen just once. The chain couples TRBV5-6 to TRBJ1-1; TRBD1 is a possible D gene (6 bases). The germline V gene has CDR1 SGHDT and CDR2 YYEEEE. This CDR3 is built from 14 residues. Trimming shortened V by 3 bases and J by 1 base, and 10 bases separated the two germline ends. CDR3 sequence (DNA): TGTGCCAGCAGCTACGCAGGGGAGAACACTGAAGCTTTCTTT. It encodes CASSYAGENTEAFF. The full variable domain, in which reference TRBV5-6 and TRBJ1-1 provide the parts outside the CDR3, is DAGVTQSPTHLIKTRGQQVTLRCSPKSGHDTVSWYQQALGQGPQFIFQYYEEEERQRGNFPDRFSGHQFPNYSSELNVNALLLGDSALYLCASSYAGENTEAFFGQGTRLTVV.

CDR3 protein: CASSKPDSSKRNTIYF. CDR3 in DNA: TGTGCCAGCAGTAAACCCGACAGCAGTAAAAGAAACACCATATATTTT. The J gene is TRBJ1-3, the V gene TRBV6-6, with D perhaps matching TRBD1 (5 bases). The CDR3 extends over 16 amino acids. Germline V gene data show CDR1 as MNHNY and CDR2 as SVGAGI (reference sequence). V was pared by 5 bases and J by 5 bases, with 19 bases between.

This clone has a handful of counts. The rearrangement uses TRBV6-2 or TRBV6-3 and TRBJ1-1, with TRBD1 identical over 7 bases. The length of the CDR3 is 11 residues. V gave up 5 bases and J gave up 10 bases; unmatched junction bases: 4. Germline assignment: CDR1 MNHEY and CDR2 SVGEGT. The CDR3 coding sequence is TGTGCCAGCAGTACAGGGGCGGCAGCTTTCTTT. Amino acid sequence: CASSTGAAAFF.

This clone was seen a few times. The V and J genes are TRBV5-3 and TRBJ1-3, with D hard to call. TRBV5-3 is an open reading frame whose function is uncertain. This CDR3 comprises 15 residues. V was cut by 0 bases and J by 4 bases, with 11 bases left in between. In DNA form, the CDR3 reads TGTGCCAGAAGCTTGGCGGGTGGAGGAGGAAACACCATATATTTT. Its translation is CARSLAGGGGNTIYF.

There are a few counts of this clone. This sample includes further DNA sequences coding for the same CDR3. V gene TRBV6-5 combines with J gene TRBJ1-1; D remains unclear. The V end was cut by 4 bases, the J end by 1 base, with 4 bases between. Germline V gene sequence: CDR1 MNHEY, CDR2 SVGAGI. The CDR3 totals 12 residues. The CDR3 region is CASSSTNTEAFF. Written as DNA, the CDR3 is TGTGCCAGCAGTTCCACGAACACTGAAGCTTTCTTT.

The V call is TRBV29-1, the J call TRBJ1-5; 9 bases match TRBD1. J gave up 1 base and V 3 bases, and 10 bases lay outside the gene matches. This CDR3 is built from 17 residues. From germline, CDR1 is SQVTM and CDR2 ANQGSEA. CDR3 amino acids: CSVEGQGEGISNQPQHF. The CDR3 nucleotides read TGCAGCGTTGAGGGACAGGGAGAGGGTATAAGCAATCAGCCCCAGCATTTT.

The J gene is TRBJ2-7, the V gene TRBV10-3, with 7 bases identical to TRBD1. Germline V gene lookup returns CDR1 ENHRY and CDR2 SYGVKD. V shed 4 bases and J 7 bases; nucleotides not matched to a gene: 10. CDR3 length equals 14 residues. CDR3 coding DNA: TGTGCCATCAGTGCGAGTGAGGGGGCAAGGGAGCAGTACTTC. Translation gives CAISASEGAREQYF.

This clone was picked up a small number of times. The rearrangement joins TRBV5-1 to TRBJ2-1; the D gene is possibly TRBD1 (6 bases). The germline gives CDR1 SGHRS, CDR2 YFSETQ. The V gene lost 4 bases and the J gene lost 1 base, with 12 bases spanning the gap. This CDR3 has 15 residues. CDR3 residues: CASSLQQGSYNEQFF. The DNA of the CDR3 is TGCGCCAGCAGCCTCCAACAGGGATCCTACAATGAGCAGTTCTTC.

This clone is a singleton in its sample. This sequence joins TRBV7-9 and TRBJ1-4; 7 bases are shared with TRBD1. V lost 5 bases and J lost 9; bases outside the gene matches: 9. There are 14 residues in the CDR3. Looked up from germline, CDR1 is SEHNR and CDR2 is FQNEAQ (reference sequence). CDR3 nucleotide sequence: TGTGCCAGCAGCCCGGGGACAGCCGCCAAAAAACTGTTTTTT. This codes for CASSPGTAAKKLFF.

This chain uses TRBV6-6 with TRBJ1-1, with 7 bases matching TRBD1. V shed 6 bases, J shed 8 bases, and the junction held 15 bases outside the gene matches. From germline, CDR1 is MNHNY and CDR2 SVGAGI (reference sequence). This CDR3 has 15 amino acids. CDR3 in DNA: TGTGCCAGCAGAGAGAGATCAAACAGGGGCAAGGAAGCTTTCTTT. It specifies CASRERSNRGKEAFF.

This chain joins TRBV15 and TRBJ1-1, with D possibly matching TRBD1 (5 bases). Trimming removed 2 bases from V and 4 bases from J, with 14 bases in between. The CDR3 loop spans 15 amino acids. Germline CDR1 and CDR2: LNHNV and YYDKDF (reference sequence). CDR3 in amino acids: CATSRLQGGSTEAFF. The CDR3, as DNA: TGTGCCACCAGCAGACTCCAGGGTGGTAGCACTGAAGCTTTCTTT.